This entry lists 13 T cell receptor beta chains sequenced from one sample in a study of T cell repertoires in cytomegalovirus infection. A single record per CDR3 protein comes from TCRdb applying MiXCR to the reads. The sample has 200,000 to 300,000 distinct CDR3 sequences; approximately 9% are singletons. The sequenced material came from PBMCs. The receptors were gathered from a human donor in good health (CMV status not recorded). Some clones in this sample may be carry-over from other donors' samples.

This clonotype has a count of ten or more. The chain links TRBV7-8 to TRBJ1-4; 9 bases are shared with TRBD1. The junction had 10 bases not matched to a gene; V was cut back by 6 bases and J by 8 bases. Germline CDR1 is SGHVS and CDR2 is FQNEAQ. The CDR3 sequence is 15 residues long. CDR3 sequence: CASSFSRTGVEKLFF. Written as DNA, the CDR3 is TGTGCCAGCAGTTTCTCAAGGACAGGGGTAGAAAAACTGTTTTTT.

This clonotype was seen repeatedly, ten times or more. The chain has TRBV7-2 and TRBJ1-2, with no clear D. The CDR3 runs to 16 residues. Trimming cost V 3 bases and J 0 bases, with 14 bases left between them. Per the germline V gene, CDR1 is SGHTA and CDR2 is FQGNSA. The CDR3 loop reads CASSFAVLGPNYGYTF. The CDR3 DNA follows: TGTGCCAGCAGCTTCGCCGTTCTGGGTCCTAACTATGGCTACACCTTC.

J is TRBJ1-1 and V is TRBV19; 10 nucleotides agree with TRBD1. V lost 7 bases, J lost 5 bases, and 7 bases stayed unmatched. Per the germline V gene, CDR1 is LNHDA and CDR2 is SQIVND (reference sequence). The CDR3 covers 14 residues. CDR3 nucleotide sequence: TGTGCCAGTATTACGACAGGGGGCTATACTGAAGCTTTCTTT. It translates to CASITTGGYTEAFF.

This clonotype showed up many times. This CDR3 is CSVTGQQLNYGYTF. The DNA for the CDR3 is TGCAGCGTTACTGGACAACAACTTAACTATGGCTACACCTTC. This chain links TRBV29-1 with TRBJ1-2, with D possibly matching TRBD1 (5 bases). The V end lost 5 bases, the J end lost 1 base, and 14 bases lay between the germline ends. The germline gives CDR1 SQVTM, CDR2 ANQGSEA. The CDR3 covers 14 residues. Supplemented by reference TRBV29-1 and TRBJ1-2, the full variable domain reads SAVISQKPSRDICQRGTSLTIQCQVDSQVTMMFWYRQQPGQSLTLIATANQGSEATYESGFVIDKFPISRPNLTFSTLTVSNMSPEDSSIYLCSVTGQQLNYGYTFGSGTRLTVV.

This clonotype was counted many times. The chain combines TRBV7-8 with TRBJ2-1, with a possible D match to TRBD1 (6 bases). The CDR3 contains 18 residues. Deletions cut 2 bases from V and 0 bases from J, with 17 bases between. Germline V lookup: CDR1 SGHVS, CDR2 FQNEAQ. CDR3 coding DNA: TGTGCCAGCAGCTTACCCCTGGGCAGGGGCCACTCCTACAATGAGCAGTTCTTC. Translated, it gives CASSLPLGRGHSYNEQFF.

This clonotype was seen repeatedly, ten times or more. CDR3 loop: CASSLDGNIQYF. The DNA for the CDR3 is TGTGCCAGCAGCTTAGACGGAAACATTCAGTACTTC. V and J are TRBV7-2 and TRBJ2-4; D gene ambiguous. Trimming left V 1 base short and J 6 bases short, with 4 bases between. Per germline, CDR1 SGHTA and CDR2 FQGNSA. CDR3 length: 12 residues.

This clonotype was found a few times. The gene calls are TRBV27 and TRBJ2-7, with TRBD2 identical over 9 bases. The V gene's germline CDR1 is MNHEY and CDR2 SMNVEV (reference sequence). This CDR3 region has 14 residues. With 6 bases clipped from V and 2 bases from J, the junction kept 5 bases outside the gene matches. CDR3 loop: CASRGSGRTYEQYF. Written as DNA, the CDR3 is TGTGCCAGCAGGGGGAGCGGGAGGACCTACGAGCAGTACTTC.

In this sample, this clonotype turned up a few times. The chain uses TRBV20-1 and TRBJ1-5; D gene ambiguous. This CDR3 contains 11 residues. In germline, CDR1 is DFQATT, CDR2 SNEGSKA (reference sequence). Trimming removed 3 bases from V and 8 bases from J, with 8 bases in between. Written as DNA, the CDR3 is TGCAGTGCTAGGGCTGCTGAGCCCCAGCATTTT. Its translation: CSARAAEPQHF.

The table lists this clonotype with many counts. The rearrangement joins TRBV5-1 to TRBJ1-2; D uncertain. CDR1 and CDR2 (germline): SGHRS, YFSETQ. V lost 1 base and J lost 8, with 18 bases in between. This CDR3 comprises 15 residues. The CDR3, as DNA: TGCGCCAGCAGCTTGATGGAGGGCCCCGGCGGGGGCTACACCTTC. This translates into CASSLMEGPGGGYTF.

This clonotype was seen repeatedly, ten times or more. This sequence joins TRBV5-6 and TRBJ2-1; TRBD1 agrees at 10 bases. The J segment lost 4 bases and the V segment lost 1 base, leaving 8 bases of the junction unmatched. This CDR3 has 17 amino acids. From germline, CDR1 is SGHDT and CDR2 YYEEEE. CDR3 sequence reads: CASSLSTGTGAYNEQFF. As DNA, the CDR3 is TGTGCCAGCAGCTTGTCCACCGGGACAGGGGCATACAATGAGCAGTTCTTC.

The chain uses TRBV5-1 and TRBJ2-1, with 9 nucleotides matching TRBD2. This CDR3 has 14 residues. Trimming took 0 bases from V and 12 from J; bases not matched to a gene: 7. Germline lookup yields CDR1 SGHRS and CDR2 YFSETQ. In DNA form, the CDR3 reads TGCGCCAGCAGCTTGGCCAGCTTGACTAGCGGGCAGTTCTTC. Its protein product is CASSLASLTSGQFF.

Notes on this clonotype: A read error is likely, as this CDR3 ends without the conserved phenylalanine or tryptophan. This chain uses TRBV7-6 with TRBJ1-1, with 9 bases that match TRBD1. Germline V gene data show CDR1 as SGHVS and CDR2 as FNYEAQ. The CDR3 is 15 residues long. V lost 1 base, J lost 6 bases, and 6 bases stayed unmatched. The CDR3 DNA follows: TGTGCCAGCAGCTTAGGGACTCGGACAGGGGCTGAAGCTTTCCTT. Translated: CASSLGTRTGAEAFL.

At least ten counts were recorded for this clonotype. V gene TRBV7-9 combines with J gene TRBJ2-1, with D perhaps being TRBD1 or TRBD2 (5 bases each). The CDR3 length is 15 residues. Per the germline V gene, CDR1 is SEHNR and CDR2 is FQNEAQ (reference sequence). Trimming removed 4 bases at V and 0 bases at J, with 10 bases between. The CDR3 loop is CASSSGTLSYNEQFF. CDR3 bases: TGTGCCAGCAGCTCCGGGACGCTCTCCTACAATGAGCAGTTCTTC.